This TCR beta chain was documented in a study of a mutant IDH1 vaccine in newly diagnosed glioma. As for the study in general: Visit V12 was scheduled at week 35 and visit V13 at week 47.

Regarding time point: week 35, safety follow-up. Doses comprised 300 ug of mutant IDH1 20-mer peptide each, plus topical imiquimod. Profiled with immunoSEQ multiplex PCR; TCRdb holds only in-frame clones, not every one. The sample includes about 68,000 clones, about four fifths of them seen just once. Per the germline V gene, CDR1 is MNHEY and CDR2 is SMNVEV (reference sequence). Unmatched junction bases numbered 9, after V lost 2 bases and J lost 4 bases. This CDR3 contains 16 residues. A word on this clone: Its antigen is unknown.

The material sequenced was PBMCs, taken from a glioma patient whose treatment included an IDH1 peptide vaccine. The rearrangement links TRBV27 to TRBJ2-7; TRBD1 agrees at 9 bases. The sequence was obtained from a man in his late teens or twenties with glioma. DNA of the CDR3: TGTGCCAGCAGTTTAAGGGGACAGGGAGGGGCTTACGAGCAGTACTTC. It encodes CASSLRGQGGAYEQYF.